Listed below are T cell receptor beta chains from one sample, sequenced in a study of a mutant IDH1 vaccine in newly diagnosed glioma. Here immunoSEQ multiplex PCR was the method, and the copy in TCRdb shows in-frame clones only, minus some. The sample lists roughly 34,000 clones, approximately 53% occurring once. No antigen has been assigned to these receptors. Source: PBMCs, taken from a glioma patient whose treatment included an IDH1 peptide vaccine. The receptors stem from a woman aged 18 to 35 with glioma. Both conserved end residues are part of each CDR3. D genes are given only for firm matches. The listing skips clone size in some rows; elsewhere it reads once, few, many or a size class.

>TRBJ1-5|.|TRBD1|15|TRBV18
CASSPGTGGNQPQHF
TGTGCCAGCTCACCCGGGACAGGGGGCAATCAGCCCCAGCATTTT
>TRBJ1-2|.|.|15|TRBV5-6
CASSDPGQPVRGYTF
TGTGCCAGCAGCGATCCAGGACAGCCTGTTAGAGGCTACACCTTC
>TRBJ1-5|.|.|17|TRBV21-1
CASSKAWRTGANQPQHF
TGTGCCAGCAGCAAAGCTTGGCGGACAGGGGCCAATCAGCCCCAGCATTTT
>TRBJ2-2|.|.|17|TRBV18
CASSPGSLVLNTGELFF
TGTGCCAGCTCACCGGGGTCTCTAGTCTTGAACACCGGGGAGCTGTTTTTT
>TRBJ2-2|few|.|19|TRBV4-1
CASTLRPDSPNANTGELFF
TGCGCCAGCACACTAAGACCGGACAGCCCTAACGCGAACACCGGGGAGCTGTTTTTT
>TRBJ1-2|.|TRBD1|17|TRBV7-9
CASSRPGTGPANYGYTF
TGTGCCAGCAGCCGTCCCGGGACAGGGCCCGCTAACTATGGCTACACCTTC
>TRBJ1-4|.|.|14|TRBV28
CASSPGVIGEKLFF
TGTGCCAGCAGTCCCGGGGTGATTGGGGAAAAACTGTTTTTT
>TRBJ2-1|once|.|14|TRBV4-3
CASSQVQGNNEQFF
TGCGCCAGCAGCCAAGTCCAGGGGAATAATGAGCAGTTCTTC
>TRBJ2-1|.|.|14|TRBV6-1
CASTPVRGEIEQFF
TGTGCCAGCACTCCGGTGAGAGGGGAGATTGAGCAGTTCTTC
>TRBJ1-4|few|.|13|TRBV2
CASTQGGREKLFF
TGTGCCAGCACACAGGGAGGACGGGAAAAACTGTTTTTT
>TRBJ1-1|few|TRBD1|15|TRBV5-5
CASSLAAGGYTEAFF
TGTGCCAGCAGCTTAGCCGCAGGGGGATACACTGAAGCTTTCTTT
>TRBJ1-4|.|.|15|TRBV2
CASSLRQTINEKLFF
TGTGCCAGCAGTCTAAGACAGACCATTAATGAAAAACTGTTTTTT
>TRBJ2-4|.|TRBD2|15|TRBV27
CASSEASGSGSIQYF
TGTGCCAGCAGTGAGGCTAGCGGGAGTGGTAGCATTCAGTACTTC
>TRBJ2-3|.|TRBD2|14|TRBV27
CASAGLAAADTQYF
TGTGCCAGCGCCGGGCTAGCGGCCGCAGATACGCAGTATTTT
>TRBJ2-7|once|TRBD1|16|TRBV6-5
CASSYSRTGDSYEQYF
TGTGCCAGCAGTTACTCGAGGACAGGGGATTCCTACGAGCAGTACTTC
>TRBJ2-7|.|TRBD1|15|TRBV6-5
CASSYSDRGSYEQYF
TGTGCCAGCAGTTACTCTGACAGGGGGTCCTACGAGCAGTACTTC
>TRBJ2-2|few|.|17|TRBV12-2
CASRFSLSSGRTGELFF
TGTGCAAGTCGCTTTAGTTTGTCTAGCGGGCGGACCGGGGAGCTGTTTTTT
>TRBJ1-5|.|.|16|TRBV5-1
CASSVGGRENNQPQHF
TGCGCCAGCAGCGTTGGTGGCAGGGAAAACAATCAGCCCCAGCATTTT
>TRBJ2-3|.|TRBD2|15|TRBV5-1
CASSFAGGQTDTQYF
TGCGCCAGCAGCTTTGCGGGGGGGCAGACAGATACGCAGTATTTT
>TRBJ2-3|.|.|12|TRBV2
CASRGGSEAQYF
TGTGCCAGCAGGGGTGGCTCAGAGGCGCAGTATTTT
>TRBJ1-4|.|.|14|TRBV5-1
CASSSGTTNEKLFF
TGCGCCAGCAGCTCGGGAACCACTAATGAAAAACTGTTTTTT
>TRBJ1-1|.|TRBD1|14|TRBV9
CASSVGGGTAEAFF
TGTGCCAGCAGCGTAGGGGGCGGGACAGCCGAAGCTTTCTTT
>TRBJ2-3|.|.|19|TRBV4-1
CASSQATRGGRETTDTQYF
TGCGCCAGCAGCCAAGCTACTAGGGGGGGGCGAGAGACCACAGATACGCAGTATTTT
>TRBJ1-6|.|TRBD1|17|TRBV7-9
CASSWLMTGGVDSPLHF
TGTGCCAGCAGCTGGTTGATGACAGGGGGTGTCGATTCACCCCTCCACTTT
>TRBJ1-2|once|.|14|TRBV10-3
CAISESGPGYGYTF
TGTGCCATCAGTGAGAGTGGGCCGGGCTATGGCTACACCTTC
>TRBJ2-1|.|.|12|TRBV28
CASSPSINEQFF
TGTGCCAGCAGTCCTAGCATAAATGAGCAGTTCTTC
>TRBJ2-7|.|.|15|TRBV6-5
CASSVKTGSSYEQYF
TGTGCCAGCAGTGTCAAGACGGGGAGCTCCTACGAGCAGTACTTC
>TRBJ2-2|.|.|15|TRBV5-6
CASLTGGANTGELFF
TGTGCCAGCCTGACGGGGGGCGCGAACACCGGGGAGCTGTTTTTT
>TRBJ1-2|.|TRBD1|15|TRBV4-1
CASSQEEGAGRGYTF
TGCGCCAGCAGCCAAGAGGAGGGGGCAGGACGTGGCTACACCTTC
>TRBJ2-1|.|.|15|TRBV2
CASSENKEIYNEQFF
TGTGCCAGCAGTGAGAATAAAGAGATTTACAATGAGCAGTTCTTC
>TRBJ2-7|few|TRBD1|19|TRBV29-1
CSVVSLGQVGGQGANEQYF
TGCAGCGTGGTCTCCCTGGGACAGGTAGGGGGACAGGGGGCAAACGAGCAGTACTTC
>TRBJ2-2|.|TRBD2|16|TRBV5-1
CASSVTSASNTGELFF
TGCGCCAGCAGCGTTACTAGCGCCTCGAACACCGGGGAGCTGTTTTTT
>TRBJ1-6|.|.|16|TRBV7-9
CASSQRGSSYNSPLHF
TGTGCCAGCAGCCAGCGTGGAAGCTCCTATAATTCACCCCTCCACTTT
>TRBJ1-1|.|.|13|TRBV10-3
CAISESRGHEAFF
TGTGCCATCAGTGAGTCGAGGGGTCATGAAGCTTTCTTT